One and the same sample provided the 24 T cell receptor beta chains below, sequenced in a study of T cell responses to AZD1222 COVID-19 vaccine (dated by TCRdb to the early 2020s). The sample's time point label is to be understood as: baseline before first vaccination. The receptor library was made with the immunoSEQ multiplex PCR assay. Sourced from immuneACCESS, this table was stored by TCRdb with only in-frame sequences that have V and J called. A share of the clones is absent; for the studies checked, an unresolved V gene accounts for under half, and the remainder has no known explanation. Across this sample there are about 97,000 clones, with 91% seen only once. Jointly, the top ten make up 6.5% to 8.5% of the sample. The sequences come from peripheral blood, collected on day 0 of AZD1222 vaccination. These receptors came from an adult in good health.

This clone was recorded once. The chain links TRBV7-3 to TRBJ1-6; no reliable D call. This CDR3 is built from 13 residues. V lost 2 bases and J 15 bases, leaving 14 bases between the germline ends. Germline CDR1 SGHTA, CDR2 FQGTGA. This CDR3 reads CASSLQSRSLLHF. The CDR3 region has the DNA TGTGCCAGCAGCTTACAATCCCGCAGTCTCCTCCACTTT.

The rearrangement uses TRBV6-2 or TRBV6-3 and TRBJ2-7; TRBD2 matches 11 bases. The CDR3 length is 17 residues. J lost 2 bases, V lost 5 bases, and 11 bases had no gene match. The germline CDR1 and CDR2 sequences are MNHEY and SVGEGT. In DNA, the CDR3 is TGTGCCAGCAGTCAGACTAGCGGGATTATCTTCACCTACGAGCAGTACTTC. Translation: CASSQTSGIIFTYEQYF.

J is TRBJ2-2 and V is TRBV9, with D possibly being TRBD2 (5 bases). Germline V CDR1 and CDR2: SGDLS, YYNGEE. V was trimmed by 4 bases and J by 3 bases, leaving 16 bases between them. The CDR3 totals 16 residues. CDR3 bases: TGTGCCAGCAGCAGCAAAGGGAGTCACGACACCGGGGAGCTGTTTTTT. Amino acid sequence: CASSSKGSHDTGELFF.

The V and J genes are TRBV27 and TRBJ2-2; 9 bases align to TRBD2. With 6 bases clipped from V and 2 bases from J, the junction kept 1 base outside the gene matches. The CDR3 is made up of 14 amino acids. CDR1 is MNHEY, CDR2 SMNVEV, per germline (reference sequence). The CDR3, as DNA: TGTGCCAGCAGGACTAGCGGAAACACCGGGGAGCTGTTTTTT. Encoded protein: CASRTSGNTGELFF.

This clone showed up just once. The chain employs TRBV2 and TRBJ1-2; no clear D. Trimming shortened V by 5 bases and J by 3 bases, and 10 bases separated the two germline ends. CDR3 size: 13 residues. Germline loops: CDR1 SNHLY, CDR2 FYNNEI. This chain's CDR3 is CASSRGLDYGYTF. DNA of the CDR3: TGTGCCAGCAGTCGCGGGCTCGACTATGGCTACACCTTC.

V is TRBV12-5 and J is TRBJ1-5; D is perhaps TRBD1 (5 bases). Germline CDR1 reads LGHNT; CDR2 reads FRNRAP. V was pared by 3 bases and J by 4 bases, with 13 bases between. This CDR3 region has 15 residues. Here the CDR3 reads CASGLLGTPNQPQHF. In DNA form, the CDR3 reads TGTGCTAGTGGTTTACTCGGGACTCCTAATCAGCCCCAGCATTTT.

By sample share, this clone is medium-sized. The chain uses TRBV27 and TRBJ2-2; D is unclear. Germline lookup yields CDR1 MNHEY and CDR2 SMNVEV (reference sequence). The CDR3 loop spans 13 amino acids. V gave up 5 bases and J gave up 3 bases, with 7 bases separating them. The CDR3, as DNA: TGTGCCAGCAGTCTAACCGACACCGGGGAGCTGTTTTTT. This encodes CASSLTDTGELFF.

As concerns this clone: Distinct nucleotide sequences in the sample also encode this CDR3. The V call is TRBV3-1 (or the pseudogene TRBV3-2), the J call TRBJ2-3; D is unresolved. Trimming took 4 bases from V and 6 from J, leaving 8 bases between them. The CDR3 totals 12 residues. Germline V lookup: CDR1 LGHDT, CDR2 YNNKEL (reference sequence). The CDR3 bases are TGTGCCAGCAGCCTCCAACAGGATACGCAGTATTTT. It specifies CASSLQQDTQYF.

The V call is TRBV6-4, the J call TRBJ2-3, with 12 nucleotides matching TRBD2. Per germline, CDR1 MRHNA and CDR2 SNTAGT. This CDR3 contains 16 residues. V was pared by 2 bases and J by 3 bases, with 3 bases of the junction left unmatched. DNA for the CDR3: TGTGCCAGCAGTGACGACGGGACTAGCGGGACAGATACGCAGTATTTT. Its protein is CASSDDGTSGTDTQYF.

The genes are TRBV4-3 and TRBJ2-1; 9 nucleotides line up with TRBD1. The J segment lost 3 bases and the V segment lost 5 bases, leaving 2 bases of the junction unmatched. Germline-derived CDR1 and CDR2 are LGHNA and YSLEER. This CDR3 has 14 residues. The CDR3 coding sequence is TGCGCCAGCAGCGGACAGGGGAGCTACAATGAGCAGTTCTTC. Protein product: CASSGQGSYNEQFF.

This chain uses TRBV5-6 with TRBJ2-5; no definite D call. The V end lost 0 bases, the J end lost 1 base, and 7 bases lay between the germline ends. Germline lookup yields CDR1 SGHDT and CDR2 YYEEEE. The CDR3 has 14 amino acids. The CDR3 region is CASSLEPGQETQYF. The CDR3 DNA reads TGTGCCAGCAGCTTGGAGCCAGGCCAAGAGACCCAGTACTTC.

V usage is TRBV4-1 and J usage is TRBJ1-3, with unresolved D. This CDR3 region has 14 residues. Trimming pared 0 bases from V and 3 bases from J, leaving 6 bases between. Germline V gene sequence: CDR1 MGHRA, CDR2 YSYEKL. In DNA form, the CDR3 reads TGCGCCAGCAGCCAAGATGCAGGTGGAAACACCATATATTTT. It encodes CASSQDAGGNTIYF.

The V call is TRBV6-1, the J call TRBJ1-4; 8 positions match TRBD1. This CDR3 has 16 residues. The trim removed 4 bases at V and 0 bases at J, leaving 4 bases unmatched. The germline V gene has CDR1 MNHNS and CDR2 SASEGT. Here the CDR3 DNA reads TGTGCCAGCAGTGGACAGGGGCGGGCAACTAATGAAAAACTGTTTTTT. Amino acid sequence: CASSGQGRATNEKLFF.

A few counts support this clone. The CDR3 sequence is CASSSGQRTYEQYF. The DNA for the CDR3 is TGTGCCAGTAGCTCGGGACAGCGCACCTACGAGCAGTACTTC. This sequence joins TRBV19 and TRBJ2-7; 7 bases align to TRBD1. V dropped 6 bases and J dropped 2; count of bases not matched to a gene: 7. The germline V gene has CDR1 LNHDA and CDR2 SQIVND (reference sequence). This CDR3 is built from 14 residues.

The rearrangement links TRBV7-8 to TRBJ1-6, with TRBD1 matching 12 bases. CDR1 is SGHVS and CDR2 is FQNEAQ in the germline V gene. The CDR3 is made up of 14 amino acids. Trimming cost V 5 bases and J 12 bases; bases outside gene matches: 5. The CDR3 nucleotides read TGTGCCAGCAGCCCGGGACAGGGGGCTCTACCCCTCCACTTT. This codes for CASSPGQGALPLHF.

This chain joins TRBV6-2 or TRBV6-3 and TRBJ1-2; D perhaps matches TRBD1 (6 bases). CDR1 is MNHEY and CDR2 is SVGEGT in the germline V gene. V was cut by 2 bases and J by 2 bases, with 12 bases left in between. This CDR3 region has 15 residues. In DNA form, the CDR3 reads TGTGCCAGCAGTTACCGGGGAAGGGGGAACTATGGCTACACCTTC. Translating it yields CASSYRGRGNYGYTF.

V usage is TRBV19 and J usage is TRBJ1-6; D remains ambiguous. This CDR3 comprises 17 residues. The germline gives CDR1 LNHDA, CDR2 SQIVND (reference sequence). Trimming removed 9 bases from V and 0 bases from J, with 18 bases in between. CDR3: CASRAVTLSSYNSPLHF. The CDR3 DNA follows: TGTGCCAGCCGGGCCGTTACGTTGAGCTCCTATAATTCACCCCTCCACTTT.

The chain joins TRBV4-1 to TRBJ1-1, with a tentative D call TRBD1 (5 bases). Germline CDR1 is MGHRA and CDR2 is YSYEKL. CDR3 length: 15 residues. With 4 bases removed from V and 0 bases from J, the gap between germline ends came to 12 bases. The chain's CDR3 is CASSLGGGMNTEAFF. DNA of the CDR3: TGCGCCAGCAGCCTCGGGGGAGGAATGAACACTGAAGCTTTCTTT.

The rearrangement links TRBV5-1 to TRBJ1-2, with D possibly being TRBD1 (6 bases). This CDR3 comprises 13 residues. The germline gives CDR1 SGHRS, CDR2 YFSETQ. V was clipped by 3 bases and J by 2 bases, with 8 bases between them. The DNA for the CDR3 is TGCGCCAGCAGCTCCGGGACAAACTATGGCTACACCTTC. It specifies CASSSGTNYGYTF. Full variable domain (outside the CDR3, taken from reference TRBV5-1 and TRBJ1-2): KAGVTQTPRYLIKTRGQQVTLSCSPISGHRSVSWYQQTPGQGLQFLFEYFSETQRNKGNFPGRFSGRQFSNSRSEMNVSTLELGDSALYLCASSSGTNYGYTFGSGTRLTVV.

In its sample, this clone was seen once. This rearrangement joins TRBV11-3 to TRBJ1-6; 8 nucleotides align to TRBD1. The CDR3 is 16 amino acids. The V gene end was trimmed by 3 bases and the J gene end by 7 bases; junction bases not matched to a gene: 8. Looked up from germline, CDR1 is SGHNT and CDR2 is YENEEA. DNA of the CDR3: TGTGCCAGCAGCTTGCAACCGAGGACAGGGAATTCACCCCTCCACTTT. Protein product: CASSLQPRTGNSPLHF.

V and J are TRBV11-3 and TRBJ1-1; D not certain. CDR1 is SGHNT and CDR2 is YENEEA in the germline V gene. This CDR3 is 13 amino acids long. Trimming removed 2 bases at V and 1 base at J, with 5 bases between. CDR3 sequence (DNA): TGTGCCAGCAGCTTAAACACGAACACTGAAGCTTTCTTT. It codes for CASSLNTNTEAFF.

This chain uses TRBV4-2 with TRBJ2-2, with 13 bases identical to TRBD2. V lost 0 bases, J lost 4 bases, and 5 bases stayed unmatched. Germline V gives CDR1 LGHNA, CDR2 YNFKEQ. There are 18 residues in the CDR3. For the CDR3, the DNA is TGTGCCAGCAGCCAAGAAACTAGCGGGGGGGTGCTCACCGGGGAGCTGTTTTTT. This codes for CASSQETSGGVLTGELFF.

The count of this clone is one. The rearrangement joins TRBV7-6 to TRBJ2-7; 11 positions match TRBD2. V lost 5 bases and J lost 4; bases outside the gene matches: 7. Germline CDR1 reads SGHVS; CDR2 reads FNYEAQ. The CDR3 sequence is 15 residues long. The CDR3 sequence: CASSLGTSGSYEQYF. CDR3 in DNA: TGTGCCAGCAGCCTAGGGACTAGCGGATCTTACGAGCAGTACTTC.

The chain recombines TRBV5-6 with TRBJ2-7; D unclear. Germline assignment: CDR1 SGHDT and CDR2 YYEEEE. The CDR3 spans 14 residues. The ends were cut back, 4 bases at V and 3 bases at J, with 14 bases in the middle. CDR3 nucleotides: TGTGCCAGCAGCGGGTGGGCTCAGGTCTACGAGCAGTACTTC. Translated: CASSGWAQVYEQYF.